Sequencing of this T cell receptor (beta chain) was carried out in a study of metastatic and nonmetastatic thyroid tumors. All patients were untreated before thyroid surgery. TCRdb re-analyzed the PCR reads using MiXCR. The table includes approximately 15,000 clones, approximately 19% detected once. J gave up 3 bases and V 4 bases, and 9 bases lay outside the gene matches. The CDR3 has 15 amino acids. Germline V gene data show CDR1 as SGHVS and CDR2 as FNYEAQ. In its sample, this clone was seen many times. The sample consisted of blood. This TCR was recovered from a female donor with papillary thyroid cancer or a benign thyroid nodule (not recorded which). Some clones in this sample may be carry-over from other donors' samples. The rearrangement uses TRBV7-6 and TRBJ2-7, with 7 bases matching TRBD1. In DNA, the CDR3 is TGTGCCAGCAGCTCCGGAGACAGGGACGTCTACGAGCAGTACTTC. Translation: CASSSGDRDVYEQYF.